Presented here are 21 T cell receptor beta chains from one specimen sequenced in a study of cytomegalovirus exposure and HLA in healthy donors. The method was immunoSEQ multiplex PCR; TCRdb's version includes in-frame clones alone and lacks a portion of them. The repertoire holds 300,000 to 350,000 clones, with approximately 91% as singletons. The specimen sequenced was PBMCs. The source of these receptors is a man aged 25-45 years in good health and CMV-seronegative.

The chain recombines TRBV18 with TRBJ1-3; TRBD1 agrees at 7 bases. CDR1 and CDR2 (germline): KGHSH, LQKENI. With 3 bases clipped from V and 0 bases from J, the junction kept 2 bases outside the gene matches. This CDR3 is 15 amino acids long. Written as DNA, the CDR3 is TGTGCCAGCTCACCTGGGACAGTCTCTGGAAACACCATATATTTT. Translation gives CASSPGTVSGNTIYF.

V usage is TRBV27 and J usage is TRBJ2-1; 13 nucleotides align to TRBD2. This CDR3 spans 17 amino acids. After removal of 6 bases from V and 0 bases from J, the junction contained 5 bases not matched to a gene. CDR1 and CDR2 from the germline V gene are MNHEY and SMNVEV (reference sequence). The CDR3 reads CASRLGTSGVSYNEQFF. The CDR3 region has the DNA TGTGCCAGCAGGTTAGGGACTAGCGGGGTCTCCTACAATGAGCAGTTCTTC.

The J gene is TRBJ2-7, the V gene TRBV4-1, with TRBD2 identical over 8 bases. Trimming took 0 bases from V and 2 from J; bases not matched to a gene: 6. This CDR3 spans 16 amino acids. Germline values: CDR1 MGHRA, CDR2 YSYEKL. The CDR3 is CASSQESRGGPYEQYF. The DNA of the CDR3 is TGCGCCAGCAGCCAAGAGAGCCGGGGGGGCCCCTACGAGCAGTACTTC.

The chain couples TRBV15 to TRBJ2-2; 7 bases are a match to TRBD1. Trimming removed 0 bases from V and 6 bases from J; junction bases left unmatched: 10. Germline CDR1 reads LNHNV; CDR2 reads YYDKDF (reference sequence). There are 17 residues in the CDR3. CDR3 region: CATSRDVGQHLPGELFF. For the CDR3, the DNA is TGTGCCACCAGCAGAGATGTGGGACAGCATCTCCCCGGGGAGCTGTTTTTT.

This clone was picked up a small number of times. The genes are TRBV7-2 and TRBJ1-6; D unresolved. V was clipped by 1 base and J by 11 bases, with 3 bases between them. CDR1 and CDR2 (germline): SGHTA, FQGNSA. The CDR3 consists of 11 residues. The CDR3 is CASSLEPPLHF. In DNA, the CDR3 is TGTGCCAGCAGCTTAGAGCCACCCCTCCACTTT.

The chain has TRBV18 and TRBJ1-4; 7 nucleotides align to TRBD1. This CDR3 is 16 amino acids long. V lost 4 bases, J lost 4 bases, and 9 bases stayed unmatched. The V gene's germline CDR1 is KGHSH and CDR2 LQKENI. As DNA, the CDR3 is TGTGCCAGCTCACTTTCCGCGGGACAGAGTAATGAAAAACTGTTTTTT. This codes for CASSLSAGQSNEKLFF.

This chain uses TRBV7-9 with TRBJ1-1, with TRBD1 identical over 7 bases. V was pared by 1 base and J by 4 bases, with 12 bases of the junction left unmatched. Germline CDR1 reads SEHNR; CDR2 reads FQNEAQ (reference sequence). The CDR3 has 17 amino acids. The CDR3 sequence is CASSLGDPTGTGTEAFF. The CDR3 bases are TGTGCCAGCAGCTTAGGGGATCCGACAGGGACGGGCACTGAAGCTTTCTTT.

The chain has TRBV28 and TRBJ2-7; no reliable D call. This CDR3 has 15 residues. V was shortened by 1 base and J by 5 bases, with 15 bases between the two germline ends. The germline V gene has CDR1 MDHEN and CDR2 SYDVKM. The CDR3 here is CASSLFASLSHEQYF. The CDR3 DNA is TGTGCCAGCAGTTTATTCGCATCTTTAAGCCACGAGCAGTACTTC.

CDR3 sequence reads: CASRATEGRNEKLFF. The CDR3 coding sequence is TGTGCCAGCAGGGCCACTGAGGGGAGGAATGAAAAACTGTTTTTT. V usage is TRBV27 and J usage is TRBJ1-4; D is perhaps TRBD1 (5 bases). From germline, CDR1 is MNHEY and CDR2 SMNVEV (reference sequence). The CDR3 is 15 amino acids. Trimming stripped 6 bases from V and 5 bases from J, with 16 bases between.

This clone was recorded only once. Other DNA sequences within the sample encode an identical CDR3. CDR3 in amino acids: CASSHRGLNTEAFF. The CDR3 DNA reads TGTGCCAGCAGCCACAGGGGGTTGAACACTGAAGCTTTCTTT. The chain joins TRBV14 to TRBJ1-1; 7 bases are shared with TRBD1. CDR1 SGHDN and CDR2 FVKESK come from the germline V gene. The V segment lost 3 bases and the J segment 0 bases; nucleotides outside the gene matches: 1. This CDR3 spans 14 amino acids.

As for this clone: Other DNA variants within this sample encode the same CDR3. The V gene is TRBV7-2, the J gene TRBJ2-7; D might be TRBD2 (7 bases). V was cut by 0 bases and J by 4 bases, with 10 bases left in between. This CDR3 region has 14 residues. CDR1 is SGHTA, CDR2 FQGNSA, per germline. For the CDR3, the DNA is TGTGCCAGCAGCTTAGCGGGGGGGCCGTACGAGCAGTACTTC. Its translation is CASSLAGGPYEQYF.

The rearrangement uses TRBV6-5 and TRBJ2-7; TRBD1 is a possible D gene (5 bases). This CDR3 is built from 15 residues. Germline CDR1 reads MNHEY; CDR2 reads SVGAGI. The V gene lost 2 bases and the J gene lost 0 bases, with 11 bases spanning the gap. CDR3 protein: CASSYSPGPSYEQYF. In nucleotides, the CDR3 is TGTGCCAGCAGTTACAGCCCAGGGCCCTCCTACGAGCAGTACTTC.

This chain links TRBV19 with TRBJ1-3; 7 bases fit TRBD1. The CDR3 loop spans 15 amino acids. V gave up 3 bases and J gave up 3 bases; unmatched junction bases: 5. The germline gives CDR1 LNHDA, CDR2 SQIVND (reference sequence). The CDR3 sequence: CASSISGGYGNTIYF. CDR3 nucleotides: TGTGCCAGTAGTATCTCAGGGGGATATGGAAACACCATATATTTT.

The rearrangement joins TRBV27 to TRBJ1-1, with TRBD1 identical over 10 bases. The V and J ends lost 0 bases and 0 bases, in that order; junction bases with no gene match: 4. CDR3 length: 17 residues. Germline CDR1 and CDR2: MNHEY and SMNVEV (reference sequence). CDR3 residues: CASSLSGTGALNTEAFF. DNA of the CDR3: TGTGCCAGCAGTTTATCGGGGACAGGGGCTTTGAACACTGAAGCTTTCTTT.

A word on this clone: The same CDR3 can be traced to other DNA sequences in this sample. This sequence joins TRBV5-1 and TRBJ2-7; D may be TRBD1 (5 bases). This CDR3 is built from 14 residues. Per the germline V gene, CDR1 is SGHRS and CDR2 is YFSETQ. Trimming took off 1 base at V and 3 bases at J, with 11 bases between the two ends. The CDR3 DNA reads TGCGCCAGCAGCTTGAGAACAGGCGGCTACGAGCAGTACTTC. Residues: CASSLRTGGYEQYF.

This chain joins TRBV19 and TRBJ2-2; 7 nucleotides match TRBD1. V lost 1 base and J lost 2; bases outside the gene matches: 4. Per the germline V gene, CDR1 is LNHDA and CDR2 is SQIVND (reference sequence). CDR3 length: 16 residues. CDR3 coding DNA: TGTGCCAGTAGTATAGGAGGGACAGACAACACCGGGGAGCTGTTTTTT. Encoded protein: CASSIGGTDNTGELFF.

This sequence joins TRBV6-4 and TRBJ1-5; 9 nucleotides align to TRBD1. J gave up 6 bases and V 2 bases, and 14 bases lay outside the gene matches. The CDR3 is 18 residues long. Germline V lookup: CDR1 MRHNA, CDR2 SNTAGT. The chain's CDR3 is CASSDPTKDRGRTQPQHF. The CDR3 coding sequence is TGTGCCAGCAGTGACCCGACTAAGGACAGGGGACGGACTCAGCCCCAGCATTTT.

The chain links TRBV10-3 to TRBJ1-5; 9 bases are shared with TRBD1. From germline, CDR1 is ENHRY and CDR2 SYGVKD. V trimming: 2 bases; J trimming: 8 bases; junction bases outside the gene matches: 4. CDR3 length: 14 amino acids. The CDR3 spells CAISENRGLEPQHF. CDR3 bases: TGTGCCATCAGTGAGAACAGGGGGCTAGAGCCCCAGCATTTT.

J is TRBJ2-1 and V is TRBV7-8; the D gene is possibly TRBD1 (6 bases). From germline, CDR1 is SGHVS and CDR2 FQNEAQ. The CDR3 is 16 amino acids. Trimming pared 1 base from V and 3 bases from J, leaving 13 bases between. The CDR3 nucleotides are TGTGCCAGCAGCTTAGTTGGGGGACACCTCTACAATGAGCAGTTCTTC. This codes for CASSLVGGHLYNEQFF.

In this sample, this clone turned up a few times. The chain links TRBV19 to TRBJ2-1; TRBD1 agrees at 8 bases. J gave up 6 bases and V 3 bases, and 4 bases lay outside the gene matches. Per germline, CDR1 LNHDA and CDR2 SQIVND (reference sequence). CDR3 length: 14 amino acids. The CDR3 nucleotides read TGTGCCAGTAGTATTCAAGGACAGGGCAATGAGCAGTTCTTC. Translating it yields CASSIQGQGNEQFF.

The gene calls are TRBV7-2 and TRBJ2-1, with 7 positions matching TRBD1. The CDR3 runs 13 residues. The germline CDR1 and CDR2 sequences are SGHTA and FQGNSA. J was trimmed by 3 bases and V by 5 bases; bases with no gene match: 1. The CDR3 loop reads CASSRDSYNEQFF. CDR3 in DNA: TGTGCCAGCAGCAGGGACAGCTACAATGAGCAGTTCTTC.